These 32 T cell receptor beta chains came from one sample sequenced in a study of cytomegalovirus exposure and HLA in healthy donors. Method: immunoSEQ multiplex PCR; TCRdb's copy keeps in-frame clones and lacks some. The sample has 130,000 or so clones; around 92% are singletons. The material sequenced was PBMCs. These receptors came from a man aged 25-40 years in good health and CMV-seronegative.

For the CDR3, the DNA is TGTGCCAGCAGCCAGGCGTGGGGCGGAGAGACCCAGTACTTC. Translating it yields CASSQAWGGETQYF. The genes are TRBV4-2 and TRBJ2-5, with a tentative D call TRBD1 (5 bases). This CDR3 spans 14 amino acids. The germline CDR1 and CDR2 sequences are LGHNA and YNFKEQ. V was trimmed by 3 bases and J by 4 bases, leaving 12 bases between them.

The V call is TRBV1, the J call TRBJ1-5; the table's D call of TRBD1 was not tested on the DNA. TRBV1 is a recognized pseudogene. CDR3 size: 16 residues. The CDR3 loop is CTSSQEDIHSNQPQHF. CDR3 sequence (DNA): TGCACCAGCAGCCAAGAGGACATACATAGCAATCAGCCCCAGCATTTT.

The chain links TRBV9 to TRBJ2-5; 7 nucleotides agree with TRBD2. The germline V gene has CDR1 SGDLS and CDR2 YYNGEE. V lost 0 bases and J lost 5; bases outside the gene matches: 7. This CDR3 spans 15 amino acids. This chain's CDR3 is CASSVGLGAGETQYF. CDR3 in DNA: TGTGCCAGCAGCGTAGGGTTGGGAGCGGGGGAGACCCAGTACTTC.

The table lists this clone with a count of one. V and J are TRBV29-1 and TRBJ1-4, with TRBD1 identical over 9 bases. The CDR3 covers 13 residues. Germline CDR1 SQVTM, CDR2 ANQGSEA. Trimming removed 4 bases from V and 5 bases from J; junction bases left unmatched: 2. CDR3 in amino acids: CSVVGTGNEKLFF. Here the CDR3 DNA reads TGCAGCGTTGTCGGGACAGGGAATGAAAAACTGTTTTTT.

The rearrangement links TRBV10-2 to TRBJ1-4; no clear D gene. Trimming removed 7 bases at V and 6 bases at J, with 18 bases between. CDR3 size: 15 residues. The germline gives CDR1 WSHSY, CDR2 SAAADI. CDR3 in DNA: TGCGCCAGCAAGCCAGGCGCGAGGGAATATGAAAAACTGTTTTTT. Residues: CASKPGAREYEKLFF.

This chain links TRBV4-1 with TRBJ2-7, with D possibly matching TRBD2 (6 bases). Trimming stripped 1 base from V and 4 bases from J, with 14 bases between. Germline CDR1 and CDR2: MGHRA and YSYEKL. This CDR3 spans 15 amino acids. The CDR3 loop reads CASSQVRGGAYEQYF. CDR3 sequence (DNA): TGCGCCAGCAGCCAAGTGCGCGGAGGGGCTTACGAGCAGTACTTC.

This rearrangement joins TRBV28 to TRBJ1-1, with 7 bases lining up with TRBD1. V trimming: 7 bases; J trimming: 0 bases; junction bases outside the gene matches: 14. The CDR3 totals 17 residues. Germline CDR1 MDHEN, CDR2 SYDVKM. Here the CDR3 reads CASIPPYSGTVNTEAFF. The CDR3 DNA is TGTGCCAGCATCCCACCCTACTCCGGGACAGTGAACACTGAAGCTTTCTTT.

The chain has TRBV2 and TRBJ2-7; tentatively, D is TRBD1 (5 bases). Trimming took 2 bases from V and 2 from J, leaving 10 bases between them. The germline gives CDR1 SNHLY, CDR2 FYNNEI. This CDR3 comprises 14 residues. The CDR3 nucleotides are TGTGCCAGCAGTGAATCAGAGACAGCCTACGAGCAGTACTTC. The encoded protein is CASSESETAYEQYF.

This clone was detected a few times. The rearrangement joins TRBV25-1 to TRBJ2-3; D is possibly TRBD1 (5 bases). V shed 8 bases and J shed 2 bases, with 20 bases lying between them. The CDR3 totals 16 residues. Germline CDR1 is MGHDK and CDR2 is SYGVNS. CDR3 in amino acids: CASSPLIGAFTDTQYF. As DNA, the CDR3 is TGTGCCAGCTCCCCCCTTATAGGGGCCTTCACAGATACGCAGTATTTT.

The rearrangement uses TRBV6-1 and TRBJ2-3, with no clear D. The CDR3 is 14 residues long. Germline V gives CDR1 MNHNS, CDR2 SASEGT. Trimming shortened V by 3 bases and J by 4 bases, and 11 bases separated the two germline ends. The CDR3 loop reads CASSEPALADTQYF. The CDR3 DNA is TGTGCCAGCAGTGAGCCAGCGCTTGCAGATACGCAGTATTTT.

The chain joins TRBV27 to TRBJ2-7; the match to TRBD2 covers 8 bases. The CDR3 is made up of 14 amino acids. V was pared by 6 bases and J by 7 bases, with 11 bases of the junction left unmatched. Germline CDR1 and CDR2: MNHEY and SMNVEV (reference sequence). CDR3 nucleotide sequence: TGTGCCAGCAGCCCACTGGCGGGGGGTGGAGAGCAGTACTTC. Translation gives CASSPLAGGGEQYF.

The genes are TRBV7-2 and TRBJ1-5; D unclear. Trimming shortened V by 2 bases and J by 3 bases, and 8 bases separated the two germline ends. The CDR3 totals 14 residues. In germline, CDR1 is SGHTA, CDR2 FQGNSA. CDR3 DNA: TGTGCCAGCAGCTTATGGCAGTTCAATCAGCCCCAGCATTTT. Amino acids: CASSLWQFNQPQHF.

This clone was observed a single time. The chain uses TRBV4-2 and TRBJ2-5, with D tentatively TRBD2 (5 bases). This CDR3 is 15 amino acids long. CDR1 is LGHNA and CDR2 is YNFKEQ in the germline V gene. V lost 4 bases to trimming and J lost 4 bases, with 16 bases between them. The chain's CDR3 is CASSPGKGIGETQYF. As DNA, the CDR3 is TGTGCCAGCAGCCCCGGGAAAGGGATTGGAGAGACCCAGTACTTC.

This sequence joins TRBV2 and TRBJ1-3; 7 positions match TRBD1. The CDR3 sequence is 17 residues long. Germline V gives CDR1 SNHLY, CDR2 FYNNEI. With 4 bases clipped from V and 4 bases from J, the junction kept 13 bases outside the gene matches. CDR3 loop: CASSATGSILSGNTIYF. The CDR3 DNA sequence: TGTGCCAGCAGTGCGACAGGGTCCATTTTAAGCGGAAACACCATATATTTT. The variable domain in full, completed from reference TRBV2 and TRBJ1-3, reads EPEVTQTPSHQVTQMGQEVILRCVPISNHLYFYWYRQILGQKVEFLVSFYNNEISEKSEIFDDQFSVERPDGSNFTLKIRSTKLEDSAMYFCASSATGSILSGNTIYFGEGSWLTVV.

DNA for the CDR3: TGTGCCAGCAGCTCAACTGGGGGGGCGGCAGAAGGCTACACCTTC. Its protein is CASSSTGGAAEGYTF. The chain combines TRBV7-9 with TRBJ1-2; D possibly corresponds to TRBD1 (6 bases). The CDR3 loop spans 15 amino acids. Trimming removed 4 bases from V and 8 bases from J, with 20 bases in between. The germline CDR1 and CDR2 sequences are SEHNR and FQNEAQ (reference sequence).

The chain has TRBV5-1 and TRBJ1-1, with 8 nucleotides matching TRBD1. The CDR3 is 15 amino acids. Germline V gene lookup returns CDR1 SGHRS and CDR2 YFSETQ. V lost 2 bases and J lost 1; bases outside the gene matches: 4. For the CDR3, the DNA is TGCGCCAGCAGCTTACAGACAGGGGCGAACACTGAAGCTTTCTTT. This sequence encodes CASSLQTGANTEAFF.

This chain connects TRBV9 to TRBJ1-2; D is ambiguous. CDR1 is SGDLS, CDR2 YYNGEE, per germline. V lost 4 bases and J lost 6, with 7 bases in between. The CDR3 is 11 residues long. The CDR3: CASSLSDGYTF. The CDR3 DNA reads as TGTGCCAGCAGCCTTAGCGATGGCTACACCTTC. The variable domain in full, with the rest retrieved from reference TRBV9 and TRBJ1-2, is DSGVTQTPKHLITATGQRVTLRCSPRSGDLSVYWYQQSLDQGLQFLIQYYNGEERAKGNILERFSAQQFPDLHSELNLSSLELGDSALYFCASSLSDGYTFGSGTRLTVV.

The chain is built from TRBV19 and TRBJ1-2; D is uncertain. The CDR3 spans 15 residues. Germline V gene lookup returns CDR1 LNHDA and CDR2 SQIVND (reference sequence). V shed 3 bases and J shed 2 bases, with 13 bases lying between them. The chain's CDR3 is CASSIRLGSNYGYTF. The CDR3 bases are TGTGCCAGTAGTATTCGGCTGGGTAGCAACTATGGCTACACCTTC.

DNA for the CDR3: TGTGCCAGCAGTGAAGCGGAGGGGGGGAACGAGCAGTACTTC. It specifies CASSEAEGGNEQYF. The rearrangement links TRBV6-1 to TRBJ2-7, with D possibly matching TRBD2 (7 bases). Germline V gene lookup returns CDR1 MNHNS and CDR2 SASEGT. The length of the CDR3 is 14 residues. V was trimmed by 0 bases and J by 5 bases, leaving 11 bases between them.

The chain employs TRBV6-5 and TRBJ1-4; D remains unclear. The CDR3 is 13 amino acids. Germline CDR1 reads MNHEY; CDR2 reads SVGAGI. V shed 6 bases and J shed 5 bases, with 10 bases lying between them. The CDR3 region is CASSGVLNEKLFF. CDR3 nucleotides: TGTGCCAGCAGCGGGGTGTTGAATGAAAAACTGTTTTTT.

The chain joins TRBV5-4 to TRBJ1-1; 7 bases align to TRBD1. This CDR3 comprises 13 residues. Germline CDR1 SGHNT, CDR2 YYREEE (reference sequence). The V gene end was trimmed by 4 bases and the J gene end by 6 bases; junction bases not matched to a gene: 6. CDR3 amino acids: CASSMDRRAEAFF. CDR3 bases: TGTGCCAGCAGCATGGACAGGCGCGCTGAAGCTTTCTTT.

The chain is built from TRBV27 and TRBJ2-7; a weak D match, TRBD2 (5 bases). V lost 2 bases and J lost 0, with 11 bases in between. Per germline, CDR1 MNHEY and CDR2 SMNVEV (reference sequence). The CDR3 extends over 15 amino acids. This chain's CDR3 is CASSLEGSGSYEQYF. CDR3 coding DNA: TGTGCCAGCAGTTTAGAGGGATCGGGCTCCTACGAGCAGTACTTC.

CDR3 protein: CASSVGGAPYEQYF. CDR3 bases: TGTGCCAGCAGCGTTGGGGGGGCCCCCTACGAGCAGTACTTC. J is TRBJ2-7 and V is TRBV9; perhaps TRBD2 as D (7 bases). The V gene lost 2 bases and the J gene lost 2 bases, with 11 bases spanning the gap. Germline values: CDR1 SGDLS, CDR2 YYNGEE. This CDR3 is built from 14 residues.

The rearrangement joins TRBV19 to TRBJ2-7; 7 bases align to TRBD1. The V and J ends lost 5 bases and 2 bases, in that order; junction bases with no gene match: 6. Germline-derived CDR1 and CDR2 are LNHDA and SQIVND (reference sequence). This CDR3 is built from 14 residues. CDR3 amino acids: CASSVHRGPYEQYF. The CDR3 DNA is TGTGCCAGTAGTGTCCACAGGGGACCCTACGAGCAGTACTTC.

This sequence joins TRBV19 and TRBJ2-7; D perhaps matches TRBD1 (5 bases). The CDR3 length is 14 residues. V lost 5 bases and J 3 bases, leaving 14 bases between the germline ends. Per germline, CDR1 LNHDA and CDR2 SQIVND (reference sequence). The CDR3 DNA follows: TGTGCCAGTAGTTCCGAGCCTAGGGGCTACGAGCAGTACTTC. Translating it yields CASSSEPRGYEQYF. The whole variable domain, filled in from reference TRBV19 and TRBJ2-7, reads DGGITQSPKYLFRKEGQNVTLSCEQNLNHDAMYWYRQDPGQGLRLIYYSQIVNDFQKGDIAEGYSVSREKKESFPLTVTSAQKNPTAFYLCASSSEPRGYEQYFGPGTRLTVT.

The chain carries TRBV7-8 and TRBJ1-1; D unresolved. V was shortened by 7 bases and J by 2 bases, with 11 bases between the two germline ends. This CDR3 is 13 amino acids long. From germline, CDR1 is SGHVS and CDR2 FQNEAQ. CDR3 coding DNA: TGTGCCAGCAACCCCGGGAGCAACACTGAAGCTTTCTTT. Translated: CASNPGSNTEAFF.

The chain employs TRBV28 and TRBJ2-4; D remains ambiguous. The CDR3 covers 13 residues. Germline CDR1 reads MDHEN; CDR2 reads SYDVKM. The ends were cut back, 2 bases at V and 3 bases at J, with 5 bases in the middle. The CDR3 DNA sequence: TGTGCCAGCAGTTTAGGCTTCAAAAACATTCAGTACTTC. Translation: CASSLGFKNIQYF.

The chain has TRBV2 and TRBJ1-5; 7 bases line up with TRBD1. V lost 6 bases and J lost 3; bases outside the gene matches: 8. Germline CDR1 reads SNHLY; CDR2 reads FYNNEI. This CDR3 is built from 15 residues. This chain's CDR3 is CASSRDSLLNQPQHF. CDR3 coding DNA: TGTGCCAGCAGCCGGGACAGCCTTCTCAATCAGCCCCAGCATTTT.

This clone was seen only a few times. This chain connects TRBV6-5 to TRBJ1-2; perhaps TRBD1 as D (6 bases). The CDR3 is made up of 14 amino acids. Trimming cost V 4 bases and J 7 bases, with 16 bases left between them. CDR1 is MNHEY, CDR2 SVGAGI, per germline. The CDR3: CASSSRQGRAGYTF. CDR3 nucleotides: TGTGCCAGCAGTTCCAGGCAGGGGAGGGCTGGCTACACCTTC.

V and J are TRBV4-1 and TRBJ1-1; 10 bases map to TRBD1. V shed 4 bases, J shed 5 bases, and the junction held 4 bases outside the gene matches. This CDR3 has 14 amino acids. Germline V gives CDR1 MGHRA, CDR2 YSYEKL. CDR3 residues: CASSRGQGGTEAFF. Here the CDR3 DNA reads TGCGCCAGCAGCCGAGGACAGGGGGGGACTGAAGCTTTCTTT.

V and J are TRBV4-1 and TRBJ2-7; no reliable D call. Germline CDR1 MGHRA, CDR2 YSYEKL. V lost 1 base, J lost 3 bases, and 7 bases lay in between. CDR3 length: 13 amino acids. The CDR3 bases are TGCGCCAGCAGCCAAGTGCAGAACTACGAGCAGTACTTC. This sequence encodes CASSQVQNYEQYF.

The V gene is TRBV7-2, the J gene TRBJ2-1, with 12 bases fitting TRBD2. Trimming took 2 bases from V and 6 from J; bases not matched to a gene: 2. This CDR3 region has 15 residues. CDR1 and CDR2 (germline): SGHTA, FQGNSA. In DNA, the CDR3 is TGTGCCAGCAGCTTATTACTAGCGGGGGGCAATGAGCAGTTCTTC. Translating it yields CASSLLLAGGNEQFF.